Below, one T cell receptor (beta chain) is given with its context. This entry comes from a study of siplizumab effects on memory and regulatory T cells. The CDR3 spans 16 residues. Germline V gene sequence: CDR1 LNHDA, CDR2 SQIVND (reference sequence). V dropped 4 bases and J dropped 5; count of bases not matched to a gene: 8. Repertoires were generated with immunoSEQ multiplex PCR, while TCRdb's copy carries only in-frame clones and drops some. The sample lists over 100,000 clones; about 91% were seen once. The receptor was derived from a human donor in good health. V and J are TRBV19 and TRBJ2-5, with 12 nucleotides matching TRBD2. Source material: Tregs sorted from blood. The CDR3 sequence: CASSTGLAGKWETQYF. In nucleotides, the CDR3 is TGTGCCAGTAGTACTGGACTAGCGGGAAAGTGGGAGACCCAGTACTTC.